This T cell receptor beta chain stems from a study of cytomegalovirus exposure and HLA in healthy donors (dated by TCRdb to 2016 to 2017). Some background on the complete study: According to an earlier analysis of 587 of the donors, 150 million to 200 million T cells yielded 117 million unique TCR beta sequences and about 280 Gb of sequence data. Every discovery cohort repertoire had been produced on one sequencing platform. Rather than using new phenotypic data, the later analysis identified candidate immune exposures from TCR beta sequences and from how often those sequences occurred across donors. In addition to the first cohort of approximately 650 subjects, a separate validation cohort of 120 different subjects was used. The number of donors typed differed by locus, with about 629-640 for A, B, C, DRB1 and DQB1, over 500 for DQA1, some 570 for DPA1, and around 450 for DPB1. On average, approximately 250,000 unique TCR beta nucleotide sequences were sequenced per donor among fewer than 500 genotyped donors of the cohort, with roughly 19% of those sequences being non-productive. To study patterns of TCR occurrence, a later analysis re-analyzed previously published TCR beta repertoires from 600 to 750 donors and added high-resolution HLA genotyping. A handful of DR-DQ haplotypes were treated as single units for association and clustering because of strong linkage in the cohort. Class I and class II HLA loci were covered by the typing at four-digit resolution. A later genetic analysis used genome-wide SNP genotypes for about 60% of the roughly 700 donors, treating that subset as a discovery cohort. The study combined high-throughput TCR immunosequencing, statistical association of individual TCRs with disease status, and machine learning to predict cytomegalovirus infection status. An earlier analysis of around 580 of the donors used high-throughput TCR beta sequencing to judge whether each TCR beta V gene segment behaved as functional or pseudogenic. The T cell repertoires of 666 subjects were profiled by immunosequencing and related to cytomegalovirus serostatus. Of the 300 to 400 genotyped donors, 65% to 90% fell in the genetic ancestry cluster associated with self-reported Caucasian donors. The study aimed to test whether signatures of past pathogen exposure could be identified by cataloging public T cell receptors. Donor age, sex, ethnicity and CMV serostatus were compiled together with the repertoire data. Approximately 310 gigabases of sequencing data and 70 million to 95 million unique TCR sequences made up an early release that covered approximately 700 HLA-typed donors.

With respect to this clone: The antigen it recognizes is unknown. Base-call qualities are not available, and no considerably larger clone is one nucleotide away.

What the work shows at the level of the full study, not this receptor alone: Specific HLA alleles were associated with 15,000 to 20,000 TCR beta sequences at a false discovery rate of 0.05 in a later analysis. In vitro tests confirmed that a few of the cytomegalovirus-associated TCR beta chains recognize cytomegalovirus antigens. A later analysis reported that several top co-occurrence clusters appeared linked to parvovirus B19, influenza, CMV and Epstein-Barr virus. Immune exposure information for the cohort was limited to CMV serostatus. A further reported finding was that TCR beta sequences accurately predicted the HLA-A and HLA-B alleles for most subjects in the first cohort. A later analysis found that most CMV-associated TCR beta chains appeared HLA-restricted, with HLA associations seemingly driven largely by CMV exposure. An earlier analysis of approximately 530 of the donors showed that most TCR beta V segments appeared in productive rearrangements either about 87% or about 30% of the time, which broadly matched IMGT annotations. A cluster of highly shared sequence variants was judged likely to be a technical artifact of the sequencing pipeline. Strong co-occurrence of HLA alleles, especially DR and DQ, made assigning TCR associations to individual alleles difficult. Compared with the approximately 670-donor mean, donors in an Asian-associated ancestry cluster had fewer N-insertions in productive TCRs, according to a later genetic analysis. Because HLA typing was missing for some donors at each locus, association tests included only the typed subset. The presence/absence analyses assumed that sequencing depth was roughly uniform across donors, and that assumption may not be true. Compared with equally common non-associated chains, HLA-associated TCR beta chains in a later analysis were more clonally expanded and had lower generation probabilities. In a later analysis, the rate of TCR association differed among HLA loci, with DRB1 alleles having the most associated TCRs and HLA-C alleles having the fewest. Cytomegalovirus status was reported to be diagnosed by the classifier with high specificity and sensitivity in both the original and validation cohorts. Correlated functional status among segregating V segments might be attributable to linkage disequilibrium, but an unknown experimental factor could not be ruled out. According to the authors, the approach could potentially be generalized to other disease states and immunological phenotypes. The cohort was sequenced for TCR beta chains only, and without alpha or paired-chain data the features that could be detected were limited. Across donors, most TCR sequences were observed very rarely, whereas some public TCRs were present in many individuals. Because counts were too low, seventeen rarely observed V segments, including chromosome 9 orphons, were excluded from the earlier analysis of some 590 of the donors. In a later genetic analysis, a missense DCLRE1C variant was associated with V-gene and J-gene trimming of TCR beta chains, and the association was replicated in an independent cohort. A total of fewer than 200 TCR beta chains were listed by the study as associated with cytomegalovirus.

The cohort comprised 666 healthy bone marrow donors. Cohort members were all nominally healthy when sampled, although unrecorded immune exposures were likely present. The donor tested CMV seropositive, placing the donor among the 290 or so seropositive members of the cohort. A peripheral blood sample was provided by each donor, and peripheral blood mononuclear cells were used for TCR beta sequencing. Genomic DNA was extracted from the blood cell samples with the Qiagen DNeasy Blood Extraction Kit. Libraries were constructed by the immunoSEQ multiplex PCR assay. For the multiplex PCR, a mixture combining 60 forward primers for TCR Vbeta segments and 13 reverse primers for TCR Jbeta segments was used. The CDR3 region of rearranged TCR beta genes was amplified from genomic DNA by a multiplex PCR assay. Amplified TCR beta libraries were sequenced as 87-base-pair reads on the Illumina HiSeq System. On the study's bioinformatics: Across the 500 to 700 repertoires, a later analysis counted approximately 83 million unique TCR beta chains, some 11 million of which were shared by at least two donors. A nearest-neighbor algorithm error-corrected the raw reads and collapsed the reads into unique sequences, merging closely related sequences to remove PCR and sequencing errors. CDR3 sequences were aligned to IMGT reference sequences to assign V, D and J gene segments. For a sequence to be retained, at least a six-nucleotide match to both a V gene segment and a J gene segment was required. Rearrangements were classified as productive when the CDR3 lacked stop codons and remained in frame with V and J, and all other rearrangements were classified as non-productive. CDR3 was defined by IMGT convention, running from the second conserved V-encoded cysteine to the conserved J-encoded phenylalanine. In an earlier analysis of around 570 of the donors, sequences lacking an unambiguous match to a single V gene segment were excluded. An earlier analysis of several hundred of the donors called V segments functional above 56.7% productive rearrangements and segregating when the between-donor standard deviation exceeded 5%. A statistical classification framework was built to diagnose cytomegalovirus status from the catalog of TCR beta chain sequences. A later analysis assigned V and J genes by comparing TCR nucleotide sequences with IMGT/GENE-DB human TR gene sequences. Using the TCRdist pipeline, a later analysis assigned CDR3 sequences along with most-parsimonious VDJ recombination scenarios. A later analysis defined each TCR beta chain by its CDR3 amino acid sequence plus V-gene family, and excluded reads lacking a unique V-gene family. To address suspected cross-contamination and a sequencing artifact, a later analysis removed 592 highly shared, low-generation-probability nucleotide sequences. A later analysis calculated a clonal expansion index for each public chain from normalized within-repertoire ranks of inferred template counts. A later analysis computed generation probabilities with a VDJ recombination model fitted to out-of-frame rearrangements, and checked the results against IGoR. A later analysis scored TCR-TCR, TCR-HLA and TCR-CMV co-occurrence with hypergeometric tests, applying a repertoire-size bias correction to TCR pairs. To estimate false discovery rates, a later analysis permuted the HLA or CMV assignments 20 times. In a later analysis, co-occurring TCRs were grouped with DBSCAN, and TCRdist sequence similarity was added when clustering was performed within HLA-allele-positive subsets. Co-occurrence clustering excluded repertoires with fewer than 30,000 or more than 120,000 public chains, plus five with anomalous nucleotide sharing. Drawn from immuneACCESS, this table holds only the in-frame rearrangements with V and J called that TCRdb kept. Clones are partly lost; checked studies trace under half to an unresolved V gene and leave the rest unexplained. From that table come the V and J calls and clone size; the DNA was used to work out D and trimming. A total of some 200,000 clones appear in this sample, 70% of them only once. The ten largest clones add up to 2% to 3% of the sample.

What was sequenced was PBMCs. The origin of this receptor is a man aged 35 to 55 in good health and CMV-seropositive.

In nucleotide form, the sequence is TGCGCCAGCAGCCAGGAGCGGGGACAGGGGGCAGATACGCAGTATTTT. This sequence encodes CASSQERGQGADTQYF. Recombination connected TRBV4-1 to TRBJ2-3, and 11 junctional nucleotides match TRBD1. The CDR3 has 16 amino acids, counting the end cysteine and phenylalanine. Solely the CDR3 DNA is kept, with 48 bases framed from the first base. At the junction V is shortened by 3 bases and J by 4 bases; bases outside the gene matches: 6. The CDR1 and CDR2 encoded by the germline V gene are MGHRA and YSYEKL.